These 27 T cell receptor beta chains came from one sample sequenced in a study of blood T cell repertoires in COVID-19. TCRdb's table, derived via immunoSEQ multiplex PCR, lists solely in-frame clones and lacks some. The data hold some 160,000 clones, with about 87% observed a single time. Sequencing was done on a sample of peripheral blood. The receptor source for this set is an elderly woman with COVID-19, enrolled during active disease.

This clone showed up just once. This chain uses TRBV29-1 with TRBJ2-3; TRBD2 matches at 14 bases. Germline V CDR1 and CDR2: SQVTM, ANQGSEA. Losses at the gene ends were 1 base for V and 5 bases for J; bases not matched to a gene: 2. The CDR3 runs 15 residues. CDR3 protein: CSVEGGTSGRDTQYF. Here the CDR3 DNA reads TGCAGCGTTGAAGGGGGGACTAGCGGGAGAGATACGCAGTATTTT.

The chain has TRBV9 and TRBJ2-7; the D is unclear. The CDR3 covers 12 residues. Germline V gene lookup returns CDR1 SGDLS and CDR2 YYNGEE. V shed 0 bases and J shed 6 bases, with 7 bases lying between them. CDR3 protein: CASSVDVGEQYF. The DNA of the CDR3 is TGTGCCAGCAGCGTAGACGTCGGCGAGCAGTACTTC.

This clone was seen only a few times. At the DNA level, this CDR3 is encoded by other sequences in the same sample as well. This sequence joins TRBV7-9 and TRBJ1-1; no definite D call. The V gene's germline CDR1 is SEHNR and CDR2 FQNEAQ (reference sequence). The CDR3 consists of 13 residues. V was shortened by 1 base and J by 0 bases, with 3 bases between the two germline ends. The DNA of the CDR3 is TGTGCCAGCAGCTTAGACATGAACACTGAAGCTTTCTTT. Translated: CASSLDMNTEAFF.

The chain uses TRBV25-1 and TRBJ2-2; 10 bases line up with TRBD2. With V trimmed by 8 bases and J by 0 bases, 9 bases remained unmatched. Looked up from germline, CDR1 is MGHDK and CDR2 is SYGVNS. The CDR3 runs to 17 residues. The chain's CDR3 is CASPGTSALTNTGELFF. The CDR3 DNA sequence: TGTGCCAGCCCCGGGACTAGCGCATTAACGAACACCGGGGAGCTGTTTTTT.

This chain joins TRBV9 and TRBJ1-3; D is unclear. V dropped 4 bases and J dropped 9 bases, with 14 bases sitting between them. CDR1 and CDR2 (germline): SGDLS, YYNGEE. CDR3 length: 13 amino acids. The CDR3 DNA is TGTGCCAGCAGCCCCCTAGCGTATTCCACCATATATTTT. Protein product: CASSPLAYSTIYF.

This clone was detected a few times. The gene calls are TRBV5-5 and TRBJ1-5; perhaps TRBD1 as D (5 bases). Germline V lookup: CDR1 SGHKS, CDR2 YYEKEE (reference sequence). This CDR3 is 14 amino acids long. Trimming removed 1 base from V and 3 bases from J, with 8 bases in between. DNA of the CDR3: TGTGCCAGCAGCTTGCAGGGTCCCAATCAGCCCCAGCATTTT. The encoded protein is CASSLQGPNQPQHF.

The chain uses TRBV27 and TRBJ2-2, with 12 bases identical to TRBD2. Looked up from germline, CDR1 is MNHEY and CDR2 is SMNVEV (reference sequence). Unmatched junction bases numbered 16, after V lost 7 bases and J lost 7 bases. The CDR3 loop spans 18 amino acids. CDR3 coding DNA: TGTGCCAGCACCCGATCCCGGACTAGCGGGACCAGGGACGGGGAGCTGTTTTTT. Translating it yields CASTRSRTSGTRDGELFF.

This chain joins TRBV11-2 and TRBJ1-3, with a tentative D call TRBD1 (5 bases). The germline V gene has CDR1 SGHAT and CDR2 FQNNGV. This CDR3 is built from 16 residues. Trimming removed 1 base from V and 0 bases from J, with 10 bases in between. CDR3 amino acids: CASSLGVRDSGNTIYF. As DNA, the CDR3 is TGTGCCAGCAGCTTAGGTGTCAGGGACTCTGGAAACACCATATATTTT.

This chain joins TRBV7-3 and TRBJ1-6; perhaps TRBD1 as D (5 bases). Trimming pared 0 bases from V and 8 bases from J, leaving 8 bases between. The CDR3 runs 14 residues. Per the germline V gene, CDR1 is SGHTA and CDR2 is FQGTGA. The DNA of the CDR3 is TGTGCCAGCAGCTTAACCGGGGGACATTCACCCCTCCACTTT. Protein: CASSLTGGHSPLHF.

The gene calls are TRBV28 and TRBJ1-2; no clear D. Trimming removed 6 bases at V and 1 base at J, with 6 bases between. In germline, CDR1 is MDHEN, CDR2 SYDVKM. The CDR3 has 12 amino acids. The DNA of the CDR3 is TGTGCCAGCAGCCTGTTTAACTATGGCTACACCTTC. It translates to CASSLFNYGYTF.

The rearrangement uses TRBV28 and TRBJ1-2, with 8 bases identical to TRBD1. From germline, CDR1 is MDHEN and CDR2 SYDVKM. The CDR3 has 15 residues. V lost 7 bases to trimming and J lost 4 bases; unmatched junction nucleotides: 11. Here the CDR3 DNA reads TGTGCCAGCACGTCCCCAGGACAGGGAACCTATGGCTACACCTTC. This encodes CASTSPGQGTYGYTF.

This chain uses TRBV5-6 with TRBJ1-2; 8 nucleotides match TRBD1. V lost 8 bases to trimming and J lost 4 bases; unmatched junction nucleotides: 7. CDR3 size: 13 residues. Germline lookup yields CDR1 SGHDT and CDR2 YYEEEE. CDR3 sequence: CASIRTGIYGYTF. Here the CDR3 DNA reads TGTGCCAGTATCCGGACAGGGATCTATGGCTACACCTTC.

V gene TRBV9 combines with J gene TRBJ1-1, with D uncertain. Germline loops: CDR1 SGDLS, CDR2 YYNGEE. The V gene lost 4 bases and the J gene lost 0 bases, with 10 bases spanning the gap. CDR3 length: 14 residues. This chain's CDR3 is CASSPSQLNTEAFF. The CDR3 DNA is TGTGCCAGCAGCCCCTCGCAGTTGAACACTGAAGCTTTCTTT.

The chain joins TRBV19 to TRBJ2-7; possible D gene TRBD2, 5 bases. V dropped 10 bases and J dropped 2 bases, with 12 bases sitting between them. The germline gives CDR1 LNHDA, CDR2 SQIVND (reference sequence). The CDR3 is made up of 12 amino acids. The CDR3 DNA sequence: TGTGCCACTGCGGGCAGACCCTACGAGCAGTACTTC. This encodes CATAGRPYEQYF. Filled out from reference TRBV19 and TRBJ2-7, the complete variable domain reads DGGITQSPKYLFRKEGQNVTLSCEQNLNHDAMYWYRQDPGQGLRLIYYSQIVNDFQKGDIAEGYSVSREKKESFPLTVTSAQKNPTAFYLCATAGRPYEQYFGPGTRLTVT.

CDR3 loop: CASKTGAGGETQYF. The CDR3 bases are TGTGCCAGCAAGACGGGAGCGGGGGGAGAGACCCAGTACTTC. This rearrangement joins TRBV6-4 to TRBJ2-5; 9 nucleotides match TRBD2. V lost 7 bases and J lost 4; bases outside the gene matches: 7. The CDR3 is 14 amino acids. Germline CDR1 is MRHNA and CDR2 is SNTAGT.

This chain joins TRBV5-1 and TRBJ2-1, with 14 nucleotides matching TRBD2. There are 15 residues in the CDR3. Looked up from germline, CDR1 is SGHRS and CDR2 is YFSETQ. Germline trimming cut 7 bases from V and 8 bases from J; bases unmatched to any gene: 8. The CDR3 nucleotides are TGCGCCAGCGGAGGGACTAGCGGGAGTATGGATGAGCAGTTCTTC. It yields the protein CASGGTSGSMDEQFF.

The CDR3 sequence is CASSLNGVTEAFF. As DNA, the CDR3 is TGTGCCAGCAGTTTAAACGGGGTCACTGAAGCTTTCTTT. The chain carries TRBV12-3 or TRBV12-4 and TRBJ1-1; D gene ambiguous. The V gene lost 2 bases and the J gene lost 4 bases, with 8 bases spanning the gap. This CDR3 is built from 13 residues.

The rearrangement joins TRBV3-1 (or the pseudogene TRBV3-2) to TRBJ2-7; 9 bases are a match to TRBD2. The CDR3 has 15 amino acids. Germline CDR1 is LGHDT and CDR2 is YNNKEL (reference sequence). After removal of 1 base from V and 3 bases from J, the junction contained 4 bases not matched to a gene. The DNA of the CDR3 is TGTGCCAGCAGCCAAGCTAGCGGGACCAACTACGAGCAGTACTTC. Protein: CASSQASGTNYEQYF.

This rearrangement joins TRBV19 to TRBJ1-3; D call uncertain. Deletions cut 4 bases from V and 6 bases from J, with 7 bases between. This CDR3 has 12 residues. CDR1 and CDR2 from the germline V gene are LNHDA and SQIVND (reference sequence). The CDR3 reads CASSTIQNTIYF. DNA of the CDR3: TGTGCCAGTAGTACAATACAAAACACCATATATTTT. Variable domain in full (rest from reference TRBV19 and TRBJ1-3): DGGITQSPKYLFRKEGQNVTLSCEQNLNHDAMYWYRQDPGQGLRLIYYSQIVNDFQKGDIAEGYSVSREKKESFPLTVTSAQKNPTAFYLCASSTIQNTIYFGEGSWLTVV.

The chain links TRBV5-1 to TRBJ1-2, with 9 bases matching TRBD1. CDR1 is SGHRS and CDR2 is YFSETQ in the germline V gene. This CDR3 has 15 amino acids. V was clipped by 4 bases and J by 4 bases; unmatched bases: 8. In DNA, the CDR3 is TGCGCCAGCAGCGAAGGGACAGGGATTATCTATGGCTACACCTTC. Translating it yields CASSEGTGIIYGYTF. Together with reference TRBV5-1 and TRBJ1-2, the CDR3 gives the full variable domain: KAGVTQTPRYLIKTRGQQVTLSCSPISGHRSVSWYQQTPGQGLQFLFEYFSETQRNKGNFPGRFSGRQFSNSRSEMNVSTLELGDSALYLCASSEGTGIIYGYTFGSGTRLTVV.

This sequence joins TRBV12-3 or TRBV12-4 and TRBJ1-3, with TRBD1 as a possible D gene (6 bases). Trimming left V 7 bases short and J 0 bases short, with 7 bases between. This CDR3 region has 13 residues. The CDR3 nucleotides are TGTGCCAGCATACAGGGCTCTGGAAACACCATATATTTT. This encodes CASIQGSGNTIYF.

The rearrangement links TRBV3-1 (or the pseudogene TRBV3-2) to TRBJ2-6, with 9 bases identical to TRBD1. The germline gives CDR1 LGHDT, CDR2 YNNKEL (reference sequence). Trimming cost V 6 bases and J 2 bases; bases outside gene matches: 11. The CDR3 sequence is 18 residues long. CDR3 protein: CASSQSGTGFPGANVLTF. As DNA, the CDR3 is TGTGCCAGCAGTCAATCCGGGACAGGGTTCCCTGGGGCCAACGTCCTGACTTTC.

J is TRBJ2-1 and V is TRBV12-3 or TRBV12-4; 8 bases fit TRBD2. CDR3 length equals 13 residues. Trimming cost V 7 bases and J 5 bases; bases outside gene matches: 4. The CDR3 coding sequence is TGTGCCAGCAATTCCGGGAGGGACAATGAGCAGTTCTTC. Residues: CASNSGRDNEQFF.

The chain carries TRBV11-2 and TRBJ2-7; D uncertain. The CDR3 is made up of 14 amino acids. Trimming removed 8 bases from V and 6 bases from J, with 20 bases in between. The germline V gene has CDR1 SGHAT and CDR2 FQNNGV. As DNA, the CDR3 is TGTGCCAGCTCCTTACAGCCCCGTTTCTCCGAGCAGTACTTC. It yields the protein CASSLQPRFSEQYF.

This chain uses TRBV28 with TRBJ1-6, with 8 positions matching TRBD1. This CDR3 has 17 amino acids. The J segment lost 7 bases and the V segment lost 6 bases, leaving 14 bases of the junction unmatched. Germline V gene lookup returns CDR1 MDHEN and CDR2 SYDVKM. CDR3 DNA sequence: TGTGCCAGCAGGGAGGTGACAGGGGATGCGGGGAATTCACCCCTCCACTTT. The encoded protein is CASREVTGDAGNSPLHF.

This clone showed up just a few times. The chain uses TRBV6-5 and TRBJ1-2; tentatively, D is TRBD1 (6 bases). The CDR3 contains 15 residues. In germline, CDR1 is MNHEY, CDR2 SVGAGI. V dropped 6 bases and J dropped 3 bases, with 17 bases sitting between them. The CDR3 DNA follows: TGTGCCAGCAGCTGGGGACATCCCCGTGACTATGGCTACACCTTC. This codes for CASSWGHPRDYGYTF.

This clone was detected a few times. The rearrangement uses TRBV28 and TRBJ1-6; D remains ambiguous. CDR3 size: 10 residues. V dropped 10 bases and J dropped 14 bases, with 12 bases sitting between them. Germline assignment: CDR1 MDHEN and CDR2 SYDVKM. CDR3 coding DNA: TGTGCCACCGGGAGAAAGGCCCTCCACTTT. Its protein is CATGRKALHF.